This T cell receptor beta chain is from a study of blood T cell repertoires in COVID-19. Trimming took 5 bases from V and 1 from J; bases not matched to a gene: 5. This CDR3 has 15 residues. Germline assignment: CDR1 LGHDT and CDR2 YNNKEL (reference sequence). Produced via immunoSEQ multiplex PCR; TCRdb's table is partial and in-frame only. The sample has 170,000 or so clones; roughly 87% are singletons. The specimen sequenced was PBMCs or T cells enriched from blood (not recorded which). The chain has TRBV3-1 (or the pseudogene TRBV3-2) and TRBJ2-7; 10 positions match TRBD2. This clonotype was sampled from a woman between 50 and 59 years old who had recovered from COVID-19. In DNA, the CDR3 is TGTGCCAGCAGCAGTGGACTAGCGGCTTCCTACGAGCAGTACTTC. Its protein is CASSSGLAASYEQYF.